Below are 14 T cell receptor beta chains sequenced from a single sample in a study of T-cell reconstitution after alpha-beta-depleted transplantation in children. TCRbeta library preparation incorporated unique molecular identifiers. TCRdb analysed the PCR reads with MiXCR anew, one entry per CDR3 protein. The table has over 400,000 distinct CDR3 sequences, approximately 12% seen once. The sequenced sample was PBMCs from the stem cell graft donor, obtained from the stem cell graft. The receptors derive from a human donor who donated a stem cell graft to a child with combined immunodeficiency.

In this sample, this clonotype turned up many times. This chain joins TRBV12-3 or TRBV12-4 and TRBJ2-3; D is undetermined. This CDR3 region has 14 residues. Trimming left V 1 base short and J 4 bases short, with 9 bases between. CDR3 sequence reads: CASSLGLSADTQYF. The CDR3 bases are TGTGCCAGCAGTTTAGGGCTCAGTGCAGATACGCAGTATTTT.

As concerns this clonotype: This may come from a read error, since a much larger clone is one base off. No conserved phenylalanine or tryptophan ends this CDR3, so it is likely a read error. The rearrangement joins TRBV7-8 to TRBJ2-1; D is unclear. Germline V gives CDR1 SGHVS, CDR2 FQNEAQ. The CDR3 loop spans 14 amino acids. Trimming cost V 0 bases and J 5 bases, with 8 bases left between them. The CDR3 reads CASSLARANNEQFS. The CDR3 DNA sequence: TGTGCCAGCAGCTTAGCGAGAGCGAACAATGAGCAGTTCTCC.

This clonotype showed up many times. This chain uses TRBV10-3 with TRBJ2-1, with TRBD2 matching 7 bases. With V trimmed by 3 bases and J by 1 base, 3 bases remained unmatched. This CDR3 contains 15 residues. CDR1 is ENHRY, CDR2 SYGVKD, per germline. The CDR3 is CAISDRGESYNEQFF. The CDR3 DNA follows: TGTGCCATCAGTGACCGGGGGGAATCCTACAATGAGCAGTTCTTC.

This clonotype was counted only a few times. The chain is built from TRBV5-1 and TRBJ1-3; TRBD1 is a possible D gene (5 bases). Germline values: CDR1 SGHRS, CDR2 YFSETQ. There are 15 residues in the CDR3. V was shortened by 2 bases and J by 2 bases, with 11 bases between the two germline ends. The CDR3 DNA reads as TGCGCCAGCAGCTTTTCCAAGACAGCTGGAAACACCATATATTTT. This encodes CASSFSKTAGNTIYF. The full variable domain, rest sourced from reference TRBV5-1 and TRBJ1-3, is KAGVTQTPRYLIKTRGQQVTLSCSPISGHRSVSWYQQTPGQGLQFLFEYFSETQRNKGNFPGRFSGRQFSNSRSEMNVSTLELGDSALYLCASSFSKTAGNTIYFGEGSWLTVV.

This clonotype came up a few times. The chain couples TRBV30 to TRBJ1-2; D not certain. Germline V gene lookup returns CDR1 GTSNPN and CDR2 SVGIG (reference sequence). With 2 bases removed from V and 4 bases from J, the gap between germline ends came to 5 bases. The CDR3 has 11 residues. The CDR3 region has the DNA TGTGCCTGGAGTATATCCTATGGCTACACCTTC. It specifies CAWSISYGYTF. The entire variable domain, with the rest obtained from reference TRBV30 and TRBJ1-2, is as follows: SQTIHQWPATLVQPVGSPLSLECTVEGTSNPNLYWYRQAAGRGLQLLFYSVGIGQISSEVPQNLSASRPQDRQFILSSKKLLLSDSGFYLCAWSISYGYTFGSGTRLTVV.

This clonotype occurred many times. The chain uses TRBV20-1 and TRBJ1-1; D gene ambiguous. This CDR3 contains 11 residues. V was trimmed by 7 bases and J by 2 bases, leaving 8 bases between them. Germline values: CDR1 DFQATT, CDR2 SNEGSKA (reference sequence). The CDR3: CSVSYNTEAFF. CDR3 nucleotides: TGCAGTGTATCTTATAACACTGAAGCTTTCTTT.

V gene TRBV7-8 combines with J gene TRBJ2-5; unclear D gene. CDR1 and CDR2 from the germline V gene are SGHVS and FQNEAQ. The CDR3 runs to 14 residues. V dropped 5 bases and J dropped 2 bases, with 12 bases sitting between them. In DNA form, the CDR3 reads TGTGCCAGCAGCGAGAATTCAGGACAAGAGACCCAGTACTTC. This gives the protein CASSENSGQETQYF.

The CDR3 loop reads CSVEGTTGWNTEAFF. CDR3 DNA: TGCAGCGTTGAGGGTACAACTGGGTGGAACACTGAAGCTTTCTTT. This chain connects TRBV29-1 to TRBJ1-1; no firm D call. The CDR3 runs to 15 residues. With 3 bases removed from V and 1 base from J, the gap between germline ends came to 15 bases. Germline CDR1 and CDR2: SQVTM and ANQGSEA.

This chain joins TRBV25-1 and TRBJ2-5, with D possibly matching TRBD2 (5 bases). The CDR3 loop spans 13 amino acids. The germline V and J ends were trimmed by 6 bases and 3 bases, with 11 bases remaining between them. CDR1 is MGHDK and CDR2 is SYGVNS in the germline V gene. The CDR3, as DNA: TGTGCCAGCAGGCCCGCCGGGAAAGAGACCCAGTACTTC. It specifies CASRPAGKETQYF.

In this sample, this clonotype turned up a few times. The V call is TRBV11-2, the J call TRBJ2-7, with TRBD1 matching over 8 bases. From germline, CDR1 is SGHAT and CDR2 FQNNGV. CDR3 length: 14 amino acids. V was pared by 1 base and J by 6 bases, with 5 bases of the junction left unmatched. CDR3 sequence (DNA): TGTGCCAGCAGCTTAGTGGGACAGGAGGGCGAGCAGTACTTC. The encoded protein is CASSLVGQEGEQYF. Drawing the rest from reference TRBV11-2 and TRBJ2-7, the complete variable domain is EAGVAQSPRYKIIEKRQSVAFWCNPISGHATLYWYQQILGQGPKLLIQFQNNGVVDDSQLPKDRFSAERLKGVDSTLKIQPAKLEDSAVYLCASSLVGQEGEQYFGPGTRLTVT.

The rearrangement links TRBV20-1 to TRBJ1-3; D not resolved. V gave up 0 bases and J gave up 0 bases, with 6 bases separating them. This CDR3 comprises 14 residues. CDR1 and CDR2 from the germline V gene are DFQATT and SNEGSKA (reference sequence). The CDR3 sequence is CSARDPVSGNTIYF. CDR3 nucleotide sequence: TGCAGTGCTAGAGATCCAGTCTCTGGAAACACCATATATTTT.

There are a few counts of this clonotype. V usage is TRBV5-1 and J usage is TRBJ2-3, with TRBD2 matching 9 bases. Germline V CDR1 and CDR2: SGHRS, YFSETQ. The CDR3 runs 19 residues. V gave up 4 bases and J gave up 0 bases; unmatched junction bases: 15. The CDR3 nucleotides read TGCGCCAGCAGCCCTATAGGTAGCGGGGGCCCGGGTAGCACAGATACGCAGTATTTT. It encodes CASSPIGSGGPGSTDTQYF.

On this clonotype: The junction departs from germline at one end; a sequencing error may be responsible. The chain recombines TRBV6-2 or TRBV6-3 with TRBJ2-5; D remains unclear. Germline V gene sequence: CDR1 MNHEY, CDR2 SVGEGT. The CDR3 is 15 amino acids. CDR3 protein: CASSYVSNVQKTQYF. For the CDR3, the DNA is TGTGCCAGCAGTTATGTTAGTAACGTCCAAAAGACCCAGTACTTC.

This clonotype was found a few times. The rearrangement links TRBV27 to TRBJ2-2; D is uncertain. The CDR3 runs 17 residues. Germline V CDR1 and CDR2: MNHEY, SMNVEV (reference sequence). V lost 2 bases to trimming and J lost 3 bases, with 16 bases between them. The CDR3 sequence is CASSLKIANLHTGELFF. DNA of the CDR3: TGTGCCAGCAGTTTAAAAATAGCAAACCTACACACCGGGGAGCTGTTTTTT.